This T cell receptor (beta chain) emerged from a study of blood T cell repertoires in COVID-19. As originally analysed: Using reference gene primer amplification, nucleated cell counts were estimated. Repertoires were generated with immunoSEQ multiplex PCR, while TCRdb's copy carries only in-frame clones and drops some. For V, J and clone size, that table is used; D and trimming come from the DNA. The sample includes approximately 140,000 clones, approximately 88% of them seen just once. Between the trimmed V and J ends, which lost 4 bases and 0 bases, there was a span of 11 bases. Per germline, CDR1 MNHEY and CDR2 SMNVEV (reference sequence). This CDR3 comprises 15 residues.

The sample comprised peripheral blood. This receptor was obtained from a man between 60 and 75 years old with active or convalescent COVID-19. The chain employs TRBV27 and TRBJ2-3; D is possibly TRBD1 (6 bases). The CDR3 region is CASSSGRGSTDTQYF. CDR3 coding DNA: TGTGCCAGCAGTTCGGGCAGGGGTAGCACAGATACGCAGTATTTT.